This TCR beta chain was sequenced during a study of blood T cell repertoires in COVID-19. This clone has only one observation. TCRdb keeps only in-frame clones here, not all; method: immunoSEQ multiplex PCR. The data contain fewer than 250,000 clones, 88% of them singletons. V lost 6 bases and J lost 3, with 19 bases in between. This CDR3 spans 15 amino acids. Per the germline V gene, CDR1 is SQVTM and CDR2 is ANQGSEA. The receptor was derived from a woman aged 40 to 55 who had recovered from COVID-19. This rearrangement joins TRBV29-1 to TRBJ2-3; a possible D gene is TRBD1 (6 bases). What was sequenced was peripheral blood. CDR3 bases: TGCAGCGTCTCCCTTGGAAGGACAGATACAGATACGCAGTATTTT. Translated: CSVSLGRTDTDTQYF.